The 25 T cell receptor beta chains listed next were all sequenced from one sample in a study of T cells in Graves' hyperthyroidism and ophthalmopathy. RNA transcripts yielded amplified TCR beta CDR3 regions. With the HTBI primer set, the TCR CDR3 went through a first round of RT-PCR. From the multiplex PCR reads, TCRdb called clonotypes with MiXCR, one entry per CDR3 protein. Among roughly 330,000 distinct CDR3 sequences listed, 16% were seen once. The specimen sequenced was blood. The receptors originated from a man aged 30 to 39 with Graves' hyperthyroidism.

There are many counts of this clonotype. CDR3 sequence (DNA): TGCAGTGCTAATACACCGGGACAGGGGACGACAGATACGCAGTATTTT. It codes for CSANTPGQGTTDTQYF. The chain carries TRBV20-1 and TRBJ2-3; TRBD1 matches at 10 bases. The CDR3 has 16 amino acids. The J segment lost 3 bases and the V segment lost 4 bases, leaving 10 bases of the junction unmatched. CDR1 is DFQATT and CDR2 is SNEGSKA in the germline V gene (reference sequence).

This chain joins TRBV5-1 and TRBJ2-3; 10 bases match TRBD2. From germline, CDR1 is SGHRS and CDR2 YFSETQ. This CDR3 is built from 16 residues. V lost 6 bases to trimming and J lost 5 bases; unmatched junction nucleotides: 12. CDR3 bases: TGCGCCAGCAACGGCGCTAGCGGGAGTAGAGGAGATACGCAGTATTTT. It is translated as CASNGASGSRGDTQYF.

This clonotype was seen repeatedly, ten times or more. The rearrangement uses TRBV28 and TRBJ2-5; D is perhaps TRBD2 (6 bases). The V end was cut by 4 bases, the J end by 1 base, with 10 bases between. Germline lookup yields CDR1 MDHEN and CDR2 SYDVKM. The CDR3 covers 14 residues. In nucleotides, the CDR3 is TGTGCCAGCAGTTCCCGGGACTTCCAAGAGACCCAGTACTTC. Translated: CASSSRDFQETQYF.

This clonotype was observed at least ten times. The chain has TRBV27 and TRBJ2-7; 8 bases agree with TRBD1. V gave up 6 bases and J gave up 0 bases; unmatched junction bases: 7. Germline V lookup: CDR1 MNHEY, CDR2 SMNVEV (reference sequence). The CDR3 length is 15 residues. Here the CDR3 reads CASRDRTGSSYEQYF. CDR3 DNA sequence: TGTGCCAGCAGAGACAGGACAGGGAGCTCCTACGAGCAGTACTTC.

This clonotype occurred many times. The chain has TRBV11-3 and TRBJ1-5; D unclear. This CDR3 contains 15 residues. CDR1 is SGHNT, CDR2 YENEEA, per germline. The germline V and J ends were trimmed by 5 bases and 4 bases, with 15 bases remaining between them. CDR3 region: CASSRPGPKNQPQHF. The CDR3 DNA reads TGTGCCAGCAGCCGACCCGGGCCCAAGAATCAGCCCCAGCATTTT.

This clonotype was counted ten times or more. The chain links TRBV3-1 to TRBJ1-1; D gene uncertain. The V end lost 1 base, the J end lost 11 bases, and 8 bases lay between the germline ends. The CDR3 runs 11 residues. The germline CDR1 and CDR2 sequences are LGHDT and YNNKEL (reference sequence). The CDR3 is CASSQGTPAFF. The CDR3 DNA is TGTGCCAGCAGCCAAGGGACCCCCGCTTTCTTT.

This clonotype occurred a few times. The CDR3, as DNA: TGCAGTGCTACCCCTCGGGACGGCCGTACGCTCTACGAGCAGTACTTC. As protein: CSATPRDGRTLYEQYF. The V call is TRBV20-1, the J call TRBJ2-7; tentatively, D is TRBD1 or TRBD2 (5 bases each). This CDR3 has 16 residues. With 4 bases removed from V and 3 bases from J, the gap between germline ends came to 22 bases. Per the germline V gene, CDR1 is DFQATT and CDR2 is SNEGSKA (reference sequence).

This clonotype came up many times. J is TRBJ1-1 and V is TRBV18; D uncertain. There are 15 residues in the CDR3. CDR1 and CDR2 (germline): KGHSH, LQKENI. Trimming removed 3 bases from V and 0 bases from J, with 11 bases in between. The CDR3 coding sequence is TGTGCCAGCTCACCTGGGCAGGAGATGAACACTGAAGCTTTCTTT. Protein: CASSPGQEMNTEAFF.

This clonotype was detected ten times or more. V and J are TRBV11-2 and TRBJ2-3; 8 bases map to TRBD2. The CDR3 totals 15 residues. Germline assignment: CDR1 SGHAT and CDR2 FQNNGV. The J segment lost 6 bases and the V segment lost 1 base, leaving 6 bases of the junction unmatched. The CDR3 region is CASSLAGRGGDTQYF. The CDR3, as DNA: TGTGCCAGCAGCTTAGCCGGGAGGGGTGGGGATACGCAGTATTTT.

This clonotype was seen ten or more times. This sequence joins TRBV20-1 and TRBJ2-1, with a possible D match to TRBD1 (6 bases). Deletions cut 0 bases from V and 2 bases from J, with 11 bases between. This CDR3 is 15 amino acids long. CDR1 is DFQATT, CDR2 SNEGSKA, per germline (reference sequence). The CDR3, as DNA: TGCAGTGCTAGAGATGGGGGCAGGGCCTACAATGAGCAGTTCTTC. The encoded protein is CSARDGGRAYNEQFF.

The CDR3 coding sequence is TGTGCCAGCAGTTTAGGGACAGGGACGCGCTACACCTTC. Amino acid sequence: CASSLGTGTRYTF. The V and J genes are TRBV12-3 or TRBV12-4 and TRBJ1-2; 8 bases are shared with TRBD1. Losses at the gene ends were 1 base for V and 9 bases for J; bases not matched to a gene: 4. The CDR3 runs 13 residues.

The chain joins TRBV5-5 to TRBJ1-4; TRBD1 matches 9 bases. CDR1 is SGHKS and CDR2 is YYEKEE in the germline V gene (reference sequence). The ends lost 2 bases at V and 7 bases at J; junction bases unmatched: 12. This CDR3 has 17 amino acids. The CDR3 region is CASSLRNPGQGFEKLFF. CDR3 bases: TGTGCCAGCAGCTTACGTAACCCGGGACAGGGTTTTGAAAAACTGTTTTTT.

The chain employs TRBV9 and TRBJ2-7; 8 bases match TRBD2. CDR1 is SGDLS and CDR2 is YYNGEE in the germline V gene. V lost 4 bases and J lost 2; bases outside the gene matches: 2. CDR3 size: 13 residues. The CDR3 DNA reads as TGTGCCAGCAGCACAGCGGGAGCCTACGAGCAGTACTTC. It specifies CASSTAGAYEQYF. Variable domain in full (rest from reference TRBV9 and TRBJ2-7): DSGVTQTPKHLITATGQRVTLRCSPRSGDLSVYWYQQSLDQGLQFLIQYYNGEERAKGNILERFSAQQFPDLHSELNLSSLELGDSALYFCASSTAGAYEQYFGPGTRLTVT.

This clonotype was counted ten times or more. The chain joins TRBV5-1 to TRBJ2-3; the match to TRBD2 covers 10 bases. The CDR3 runs 15 residues. Germline V lookup: CDR1 SGHRS, CDR2 YFSETQ. Losses at the gene ends were 4 bases for V and 2 bases for J; bases not matched to a gene: 4. The CDR3 is CASSGTSGATDTQYF. CDR3 DNA: TGCGCCAGCAGCGGAACTAGCGGGGCCACAGATACGCAGTATTTT.

This clonotype came up a few times. The rearrangement uses TRBV28 and TRBJ2-7; D gene ambiguous. CDR3 length: 13 residues. Per germline, CDR1 MDHEN and CDR2 SYDVKM. Trimming shortened V by 5 bases and J by 5 bases, and 13 bases separated the two germline ends. CDR3 in amino acids: CASSRGDIHEQYF. The CDR3 nucleotides read TGTGCCAGCAGTCGCGGAGATATCCACGAGCAGTACTTC.

The chain links TRBV9 to TRBJ2-7; either TRBD1 or TRBD2 may fit D (5 bases each). V was shortened by 3 bases and J by 7 bases, with 17 bases between the two germline ends. CDR1 and CDR2 from the germline V gene are SGDLS and YYNGEE. The CDR3 runs 14 residues. CDR3 DNA: TGTGCCAGCAGCGCCGGGACGGCCTTTCAGGAGCAGTACTTC. It yields the protein CASSAGTAFQEQYF.

This clonotype occurred many times. V usage is TRBV7-3 and J usage is TRBJ2-7; D is possibly TRBD1 (6 bases). This CDR3 comprises 13 residues. V lost 1 base and J lost 8, with 12 bases in between. The V gene's germline CDR1 is SGHTA and CDR2 FQGTGA. DNA of the CDR3: TGTGCCAGCAGCTTAAGGTATAGGGGGAAGCAGTACTTC. It codes for CASSLRYRGKQYF.

The chain is built from TRBV20-1 and TRBJ1-6; D is ambiguous. V was clipped by 2 bases and J by 9 bases, with 14 bases between them. Germline assignment: CDR1 DFQATT and CDR2 SNEGSKA (reference sequence). The CDR3 runs 14 residues. CDR3 region: CSARLTPGLSPLHF. In nucleotides, the CDR3 is TGCAGTGCTAGACTTACCCCCGGCCTTTCACCCCTCCACTTT.

This clonotype appeared many times. The rearrangement links TRBV7-2 to TRBJ2-7, with TRBD1 identical over 8 bases. Germline V lookup: CDR1 SGHTA, CDR2 FQGNSA. Unmatched junction bases numbered 7, after V lost 4 bases and J lost 2 bases. This CDR3 spans 15 amino acids. The CDR3 region is CASSSFRDRTYEQYF. The CDR3 nucleotides are TGTGCCAGCAGCTCGTTCCGGGACAGGACCTACGAGCAGTACTTC. Full variable domain (remainder filled in from reference TRBV7-2 and TRBJ2-7): GAGVSQSPSNKVTEKGKDVELRCDPISGHTALYWYRQSLGQGLEFLIYFQGNSAPDKSGLPSDRFSAERTGGSVSTLTIQRTQQEDSAVYLCASSSFRDRTYEQYFGPGTRLTVT.

The chain has TRBV20-1 and TRBJ1-5, with D possibly matching TRBD1 (5 bases). This CDR3 has 13 residues. Germline V gene data show CDR1 as DFQATT and CDR2 as SNEGSKA (reference sequence). The V end lost 3 bases, the J end lost 1 base, and 7 bases lay between the germline ends. Written as DNA, the CDR3 is TGCAGTGCTAGGACAGTGAGCAATCAGCCCCAGCATTTT. This codes for CSARTVSNQPQHF.

The sample holds many counts of this clonotype. The chain links TRBV3-1 to TRBJ1-4; 8 bases align to TRBD1. With V trimmed by 1 base and J by 0 bases, 1 base remained unmatched. The CDR3 runs to 16 residues. Germline CDR1 is LGHDT and CDR2 is YNNKEL (reference sequence). The DNA of the CDR3 is TGTGCCAGCAGCCAAGGGACAGGGCCAACTAATGAAAAACTGTTTTTT. Protein product: CASSQGTGPTNEKLFF.

This rearrangement joins TRBV5-5 to TRBJ1-5; TRBD1 is a possible D gene (5 bases). Trimming took off 4 bases at V and 2 bases at J, with 16 bases between the two ends. Per the germline V gene, CDR1 is SGHKS and CDR2 is YYEKEE (reference sequence). There are 16 residues in the CDR3. The CDR3 DNA reads TGTGCCAGCAGCCCGGCGGGGGGTAGAGGCAATCAGCCCCAGCATTTT. Encoded protein: CASSPAGGRGNQPQHF.

A few counts support this clonotype. The J gene is TRBJ2-7, the V gene TRBV6-5; D may be TRBD1 (5 bases). The V gene's germline CDR1 is MNHEY and CDR2 SVGAGI. The CDR3 has 18 amino acids. The V and J ends lost 0 bases and 3 bases respectively, with 21 bases between them. DNA for the CDR3: TGTGCCAGCAGTTACTCTTTCAGACAGCCAAAGGACATCTACGAGCAGTACTTC. It encodes CASSYSFRQPKDIYEQYF.

This clonotype was detected only a few times. The gene calls are TRBV24-1 and TRBJ2-7; 10 bases match TRBD2. J was trimmed by 7 bases and V by 2 bases; bases with no gene match: 4. The CDR3 spans 14 residues. CDR1 is KGHDR and CDR2 is SFDVKD in the germline V gene. CDR3: CATSDWTSGAEQYF. The DNA of the CDR3 is TGTGCCACCAGTGATTGGACTAGCGGCGCGGAGCAGTACTTC.

The V gene is TRBV24-1, the J gene TRBJ2-3; 10 positions match TRBD2. CDR3 length: 16 amino acids. The V gene end was trimmed by 6 bases and the J gene end by 2 bases; junction bases not matched to a gene: 7. Looked up from germline, CDR1 is KGHDR and CDR2 is SFDVKD. The CDR3 DNA reads TGTGCCACCAGTACCCGGACTAGCGGTTACACAGATACGCAGTATTTT. Amino acid sequence: CATSTRTSGYTDTQYF.